Here is one TCR beta chain with its context. This record belongs to a study of blood T cell repertoires in COVID-19. Study summary: PBMCs, B-cell-depleted T cells, or T cells provided the cDNA or gDNA that made up the material.

In the authors' methods: Amplification from reference gene primers served as the basis for estimated nucleated cell counts. TCRdb keeps only in-frame clones here, not all; method: immunoSEQ multiplex PCR. From that table come the V and J calls and clone size; the DNA was used to work out D and trimming. The data hold roughly 260,000 clones, with more than 85% observed a single time. V lost 3 bases to trimming and J lost 5 bases; unmatched junction nucleotides: 7. Germline CDR1 and CDR2: MDHEN and SYDVKM. This CDR3 has 15 residues. Sequenced material: peripheral blood. The gene calls are TRBV28 and TRBJ1-1, with 9 positions matching TRBD1. The clonotype comes from a person under 35 with COVID-19, enrolled during active disease. In DNA form, the CDR3 reads TGTGCCAGCAGTTTGACTACAGGGGGCAGGACTGAAGCTTTCTTT. Protein: CASSLTTGGRTEAFF.